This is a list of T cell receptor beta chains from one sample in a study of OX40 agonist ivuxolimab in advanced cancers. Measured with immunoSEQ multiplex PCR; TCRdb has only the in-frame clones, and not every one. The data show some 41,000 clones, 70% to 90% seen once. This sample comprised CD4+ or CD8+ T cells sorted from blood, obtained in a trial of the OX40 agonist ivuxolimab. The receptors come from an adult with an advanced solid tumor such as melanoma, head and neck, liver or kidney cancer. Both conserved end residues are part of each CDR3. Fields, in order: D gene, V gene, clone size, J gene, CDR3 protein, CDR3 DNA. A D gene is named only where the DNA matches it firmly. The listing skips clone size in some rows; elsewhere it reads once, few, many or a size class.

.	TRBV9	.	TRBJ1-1	CASSLDQNTEAFF	TGTGCCAGCAGCCTAGACCAGAACACTGAAGCTTTCTTT
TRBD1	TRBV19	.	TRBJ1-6	CASSMGGQSLSPLHF	TGTGCCAGTAGTATGGGGGGACAGAGTCTGTCACCCCTCCACTTT
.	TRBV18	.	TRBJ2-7	CASSPQQGSYEQYF	TGTGCCAGCTCACCACAGCAGGGATCCTACGAGCAGTACTTC
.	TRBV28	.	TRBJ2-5	CASSFIPAEETQYF	TGTGCCAGCAGTTTTATCCCCGCCGAGGAGACCCAGTACTTC
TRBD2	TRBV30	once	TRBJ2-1	CAWAGGNYNEQFF	TGTGCCTGGGCGGGAGGGAACTACAATGAGCAGTTCTTC
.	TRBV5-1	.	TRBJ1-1	CASSGEGSTEAFF	TGCGCCAGCAGCGGGGAGGGTAGCACTGAAGCTTTCTTT
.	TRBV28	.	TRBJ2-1	CASSLSVYNEQFF	TGTGCCAGCAGTTTGAGTGTCTACAATGAGCAGTTCTTC
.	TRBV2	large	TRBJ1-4	CASTRDHNEKLFF	TGTGCCAGCACCAGGGACCACAATGAAAAACTGTTTTTT
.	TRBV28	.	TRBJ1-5	CASSFGGGGQPQHF	TGTGCCAGCAGTTTCGGGGGTGGGGGACAGCCCCAGCATTTT
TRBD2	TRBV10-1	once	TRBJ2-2	CASSAGRGRADTGELFF	TGCGCCAGCAGTGCGGGGCGCGGGAGGGCCGACACCGGGGAGCTGTTTTTT
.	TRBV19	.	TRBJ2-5	CASSINSGIETQYF	TGTGCCAGTAGTATTAACAGTGGCATAGAGACCCAGTACTTC
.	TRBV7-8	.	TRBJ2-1	CASSPSSTGATYNEQFF	TGTGCCAGCAGCCCCTCCTCGACAGGCGCAACCTACAATGAGCAGTTCTTC
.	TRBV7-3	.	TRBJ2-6	CASSLARGVGANVLTF	TGTGCCAGCAGCTTGGCCAGGGGCGTTGGGGCCAACGTCCTGACTTTC
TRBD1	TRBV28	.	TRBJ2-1	CASSPSDRADEQFF	TGTGCCAGCAGTCCTTCGGACAGGGCCGATGAGCAGTTCTTC
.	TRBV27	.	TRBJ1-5	CASRRGGGGVYNQPQHF	TGTGCCAGCAGGAGGGGGGGTGGTGGGGTCTACAATCAGCCCCAGCATTTT
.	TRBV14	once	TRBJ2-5	CASSPLPGWEDAKTQYF	TGTGCCAGCAGCCCTCTCCCCGGGTGGGAGGACGCCAAGACCCAGTACTTC
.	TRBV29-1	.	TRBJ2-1	CSVVDWGNNEQFF	TGCAGCGTTGTGGACTGGGGGAACAATGAGCAGTTCTTC
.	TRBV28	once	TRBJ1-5	CATLGQQPQHF	TGTGCCACCCTAGGGCAGCAGCCCCAGCATTTT
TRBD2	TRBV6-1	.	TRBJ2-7	CASSGGGLYEQYF	TGTGCCAGCAGTGGGGGGGGGTTATACGAGCAGTACTTC
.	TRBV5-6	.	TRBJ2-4	CASSLDRRNIQYF	TGTGCCAGCAGCTTAGACAGGAGAAACATTCAGTACTTC
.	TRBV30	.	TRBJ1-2	CAWNLMSNGYTF	TGTGCCTGGAATTTAATGTCAAATGGCTACACCTTC
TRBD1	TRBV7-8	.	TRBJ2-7	CASSLVVTGGSYEQYF	TGTGCCAGCAGCTTAGTTGTGACAGGGGGATCCTACGAGCAGTACTTC
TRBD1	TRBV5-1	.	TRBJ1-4	CASSLSGQGGEKLFF	TGCGCCAGCAGCTTGTCTGGACAGGGCGGCGAAAAACTGTTTTTT
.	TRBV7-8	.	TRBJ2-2	CASSPVIHGELFF	TGTGCCAGCAGCCCCGTTATTCACGGGGAGCTGTTTTTT
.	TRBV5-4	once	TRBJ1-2	CASSPGNYGYTF	TGTGCCAGCAGCCCAGGGAACTATGGCTACACCTTC
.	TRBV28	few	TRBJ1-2	CASSPGYGYTF	TGTGCCAGCAGCCCAGGTTATGGCTACACCTTC
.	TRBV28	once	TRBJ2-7	CASSFRTPYEQYF	TGTGCCAGCAGTTTCCGGACTCCTTACGAGCAGTACTTC
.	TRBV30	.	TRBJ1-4	CAWSGGTLTTNEKLFF	TGTGCCTGGAGTGGCGGGACACTTACAACTAATGAAAAACTGTTTTTT
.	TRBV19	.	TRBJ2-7	CASSLVGVYEQYF	TGTGCCAGTAGTCTTGTTGGGGTCTACGAGCAGTACTTC
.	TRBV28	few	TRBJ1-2	CASRRNYGYTF	TGTGCCAGCAGGCGGAACTATGGCTACACCTTC
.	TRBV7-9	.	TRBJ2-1	CASSLGGEQFF	TGTGCCAGCAGCTTAGGAGGTGAGCAGTTCTTC
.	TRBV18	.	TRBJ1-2	CASSPSWLGGLGYTF	TGTGCCAGCTCACCAAGCTGGTTGGGGGGCCTAGGCTACACCTTC
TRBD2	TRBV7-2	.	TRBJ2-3	CASNVRGGSSSTDTQYF	TGTGCCAGCAACGTACGGGGGGGATCTTCTAGCACAGATACGCAGTATTTT
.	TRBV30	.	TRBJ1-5	CAWSVLSGQPQHF	TGTGCCTGGAGTGTACTATCAGGTCAGCCCCAGCATTTT
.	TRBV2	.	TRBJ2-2	CASNGGGLSNTGELFF	TGTGCCAGCAATGGAGGGGGCCTGTCGAACACCGGGGAGCTGTTTTTT
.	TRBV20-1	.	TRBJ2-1	CSGGKEEQFF	TGCAGTGGAGGTAAGGAGGAGCAGTTCTTC
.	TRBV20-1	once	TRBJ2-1	CSVSTWEEFF	TGCAGTGTTTCGACGTGGGAGGAGTTCTTC
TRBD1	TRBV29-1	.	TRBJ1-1	CSVGTGNTEAFF	TGCAGCGTGGGGACAGGAAACACTGAAGCTTTCTTT
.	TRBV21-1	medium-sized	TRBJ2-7	CASSKAGAGGPYEQYF	TGTGCCAGCAGCAAAGCGGGAGCGGGAGGGCCCTACGAGCAGTACTTC
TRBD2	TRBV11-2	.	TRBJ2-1	CASSSTSGRVGEQFF	TGTGCCAGCAGCTCGACTAGCGGGAGAGTGGGTGAGCAGTTCTTC
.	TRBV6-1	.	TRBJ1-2	CASRIGNYGYTF	TGTGCCAGCAGGATAGGAAACTATGGCTACACCTTC
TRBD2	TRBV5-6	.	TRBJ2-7	CASNEAGGFREQYF	TGTGCCAGCAACGAAGCGGGAGGGTTCCGCGAGCAGTACTTC
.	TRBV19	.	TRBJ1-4	CASSRGVSANEKLFF	TGTGCCAGTAGTAGGGGCGTCTCGGCGAATGAAAAACTGTTTTTT
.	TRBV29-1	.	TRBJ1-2	CSVDGLGGRGYTF	TGCAGCGTTGATGGTTTGGGGGGACGGGGCTACACCTTC
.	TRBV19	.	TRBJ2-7	CASGRGPSYEQYF	TGTGCCAGTGGCCGGGGCCCCTCCTACGAGCAGTACTTC
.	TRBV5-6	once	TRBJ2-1	CASSFLGRSNEQFF	TGTGCCAGCAGTTTCCTTGGACGGTCAAATGAGCAGTTCTTC
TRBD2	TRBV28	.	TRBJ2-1	CASAPSGRAVNEQFF	TGTGCCAGCGCCCCTAGCGGGAGGGCGGTCAATGAGCAGTTCTTC
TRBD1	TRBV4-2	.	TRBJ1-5	CASSQGTGDQPQHF	TGTGCCAGCAGCCAAGGGACAGGGGATCAGCCCCAGCATTTT
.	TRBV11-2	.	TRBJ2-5	CASSLVLSRAQETQYF	TGTGCCAGCAGCTTAGTTTTGAGCAGGGCTCAAGAGACCCAGTACTTC
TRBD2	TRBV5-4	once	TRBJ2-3	CASSRSSGSTDTQYF	TGTGCCAGCAGCCGATCTAGCGGGAGCACAGATACGCAGTATTTT
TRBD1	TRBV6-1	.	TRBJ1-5	CASREQGQVDQPQHF	TGTGCCAGCAGGGAACAGGGGCAAGTGGATCAGCCCCAGCATTTT
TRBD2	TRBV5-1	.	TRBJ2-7	CASGTSAAYEQYF	TGCGCCAGCGGGACTAGCGCCGCCTACGAGCAGTACTTC
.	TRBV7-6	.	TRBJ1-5	CASSFEGGAGQPQHF	TGTGCCAGCAGCTTCGAGGGGGGAGCGGGTCAGCCCCAGCATTTT
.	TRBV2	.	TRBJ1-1	CASSEDSNKAFF	TGTGCCAGCAGTGAGGACAGTAATAAAGCTTTCTTT
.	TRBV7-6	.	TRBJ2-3	CASTTGDTQYF	TGTGCCAGCACCACCGGGGATACGCAGTATTTT